The 13 T cell receptor beta chains below come from one sample, sequenced in a study of a mutant IDH1 vaccine in newly diagnosed glioma. Time point reported: baseline, week 1 (first vaccination visit). As to treatment: pre-vaccination baseline after standard-of-care therapy. Profiling relied on immunoSEQ multiplex PCR, and the TCRdb table lists in-frame clones only, not all of them. The profile shows about 46,000 clones, approximately 90% of them singletons. This material consisted of PBMCs, taken from a glioma patient treated with radiotherapy, temozolomide or both. Every receptor here comes from a man aged 40-50 years with glioma.

The chain uses TRBV27 and TRBJ2-1; D perhaps matches TRBD2 (5 bases). Germline lookup yields CDR1 MNHEY and CDR2 SMNVEV (reference sequence). CDR3 length equals 14 residues. V lost 5 bases and J 6 bases, leaving 14 bases between the germline ends. This CDR3 is CASSGELRGNEQFF. The CDR3 DNA reads TGTGCCAGCAGTGGGGAGTTAAGAGGCAATGAGCAGTTCTTC.

In the case of this clone: One end of the junction is discordant with germline, which a read error may explain. V gene TRBV5-1 combines with J gene TRBJ1-2; D is ambiguous. Germline V gene sequence: CDR1 SGHRS, CDR2 YFSETQ. This CDR3 is built from 11 residues. CDR3 bases: TGCGCCAGCGGTGGCCCGCTCACGAACTCCTTC. Translated: CASGGPLTNSF.

The CDR3 loop is CASSGLPGANTGELFF. The DNA for the CDR3 is TGTGCCAGCAGTGGACTGCCGGGAGCAAACACCGGGGAGCTGTTTTTT. The J gene is TRBJ2-2, the V gene TRBV6-1; weak D call: TRBD2 (6 bases). V lost 4 bases and J lost 2, with 14 bases in between. Germline lookup yields CDR1 MNHNS and CDR2 SASEGT. CDR3 length equals 16 residues.

J is TRBJ1-2 and V is TRBV6-6; no definite D call. The CDR3 is made up of 13 amino acids. The germline CDR1 and CDR2 sequences are MNHNY and SVGAGI (reference sequence). Trimming shortened V by 6 bases and J by 8 bases, and 16 bases separated the two germline ends. The CDR3 protein is CASRTTGIPGYTF. DNA of the CDR3: TGTGCCAGCAGGACAACCGGCATCCCAGGCTACACCTTC.

J is TRBJ2-2 and V is TRBV7-3; 11 nucleotides line up with TRBD2. Germline assignment: CDR1 SGHTA and CDR2 FQGTGA. The CDR3 loop spans 15 amino acids. With 5 bases clipped from V and 5 bases from J, the junction kept 4 bases outside the gene matches. Here the CDR3 DNA reads TGTGCCAGCAGCCCCGGGACTAGCGGAACCGGGGAGCTGTTTTTT. Translating gives CASSPGTSGTGELFF.

This clone was counted a few times. The rearrangement uses TRBV28 and TRBJ2-7; the D gene is possibly TRBD1 (6 bases). V lost 3 bases and J lost 1, with 10 bases in between. Germline V gives CDR1 MDHEN, CDR2 SYDVKM. This CDR3 contains 14 residues. This chain's CDR3 is CASSFGDRSYEQYF. The CDR3, as DNA: TGTGCCAGCAGTTTTGGAGACAGGTCCTACGAGCAGTACTTC.

The gene calls are TRBV9 and TRBJ2-2; D remains unclear. This CDR3 has 13 residues. Per the germline V gene, CDR1 is SGDLS and CDR2 is YYNGEE. V was shortened by 0 bases and J by 6 bases, with 6 bases between the two germline ends. CDR3 in amino acids: CASSVGVPGELFF. The CDR3 bases are TGTGCCAGCAGCGTAGGAGTACCCGGGGAGCTGTTTTTT.

A few counts support this clone. The CDR3 nucleotides are TGTGCCAGCAGCTTCTCCAGTGCTAATGAAAAACTGTTTTTT. It yields the protein CASSFSSANEKLFF. V is TRBV7-9 and J is TRBJ1-4; D uncertain. Trimming took off 3 bases at V and 3 bases at J, with 8 bases between the two ends. CDR3 size: 14 residues. Germline values: CDR1 SEHNR, CDR2 FQNEAQ (reference sequence).

The genes are TRBV11-2 and TRBJ2-5; 11 nucleotides match TRBD1. Germline CDR1 reads SGHAT; CDR2 reads FQNNGV. V was clipped by 5 bases and J by 4 bases; unmatched bases: 3. This CDR3 region has 14 residues. CDR3 in DNA: TGTGCCAGCAGCAAGGACAGGGGGCTAGAGACCCAGTACTTC. This sequence encodes CASSKDRGLETQYF.

This chain uses TRBV4-2 with TRBJ2-7; a weak D match, TRBD1 (5 bases). The CDR3 extends over 14 amino acids. V lost 0 bases, J lost 6 bases, and 12 bases lay in between. CDR1 LGHNA and CDR2 YNFKEQ come from the germline V gene. The CDR3 bases are TGTGCCAGCAGCCAAGATGGGCAGGGTGGCGAGCAGTACTTC. This sequence encodes CASSQDGQGGEQYF.

The V gene is TRBV10-1, the J gene TRBJ2-7, with D possibly matching TRBD1 (6 bases). The CDR3 is made up of 15 amino acids. V dropped 5 bases and J dropped 5 bases, with 19 bases sitting between them. CDR1 WNHNN and CDR2 SYGVQD come from the germline V gene (reference sequence). For the CDR3, the DNA is TGCGCCAGCAGTCCCATCAAAGGACAGTTGCACGAGCAGTACTTC. This gives the protein CASSPIKGQLHEQYF.

This clone showed up just a few times. This sequence joins TRBV5-1 and TRBJ2-7; 8 bases fit TRBD1. V lost 1 base, J lost 3 bases, and 3 bases stayed unmatched. This CDR3 contains 14 residues. Germline V lookup: CDR1 SGHRS, CDR2 YFSETQ. CDR3: CASSLLTGVYEQYF. DNA of the CDR3: TGCGCCAGCAGCTTGCTGACAGGGGTCTACGAGCAGTACTTC.

The chain links TRBV7-9 to TRBJ2-7, with unresolved D. Germline V gene lookup returns CDR1 SEHNR and CDR2 FQNEAQ (reference sequence). The length of the CDR3 is 14 residues. With 1 base removed from V and 5 bases from J, the gap between germline ends came to 12 bases. The CDR3: CASSLGGWSDEQYF. For the CDR3, the DNA is TGTGCCAGCAGCTTAGGCGGTTGGTCGGACGAGCAGTACTTC.